The source of this TCR beta chain is a study of OX40 agonist ivuxolimab in advanced cancers. Study details: The mean age was roughly 60 years, ranging from 23 to 79, with 82.7% of participants male. Findings and limits, study-wide: The study observed clonal expansion of CD4+ and CD8+ blood T cells by week 6 at 0.1 to 3.0 mg/kg. Nonresponders, in some cases, also had low normalized T-cell clonal expansion.

Points on this clone: Antigen specificity is unknown.

TCRdb's table, derived via immunoSEQ multiplex PCR, lists solely in-frame clones and lacks some. The sample has 85,000 to 100,000 clones, about 92% seen once; the top ten hold 0.26%. The germline V gene has CDR1 MNHEY and CDR2 SVGAGI. This CDR3 comprises 15 residues. Trimming took 6 bases from V and 2 from J, leaving 14 bases between them. The sample here was CD4+ or CD8+ T cells sorted from blood, taken in a trial of the OX40 agonist ivuxolimab. The chain couples TRBV6-5 to TRBJ1-5; D possibly corresponds to TRBD1 (5 bases). The TCR comes from an adult with an advanced solid tumor such as melanoma, head and neck, liver or kidney cancer. The CDR3 loop reads CASSPFGGGNQPQHF. In DNA, the CDR3 is TGTGCCAGCAGCCCCTTTGGAGGGGGCAATCAGCCCCAGCATTTT.